The text below deals with one T cell receptor (beta chain). The sample comes from a study of blood T cell repertoires in COVID-19. Germline assignment: CDR1 LGHDT and CDR2 YNNKEL (reference sequence). The CDR3 extends over 17 amino acids. The germline V and J ends were trimmed by 4 bases and 0 bases, with 18 bases remaining between them. Sequencing used immunoSEQ multiplex PCR; TCRdb keeps in-frame clones, though not all of them. Found here are under 250,000 clones, 89% of them singletons; the top ten hold roughly 6%. The sequenced sample consisted of peripheral blood. The clonotype comes from a man in his sixties who had recovered from COVID-19. V gene TRBV3-1 (or the pseudogene TRBV3-2) combines with J gene TRBJ1-2; no firm D call. The CDR3, as DNA: TGTGCCAGCAGCCGTTTCCGGGGTCTTTCTGCTAACTATGGCTACACCTTC. Its translation is CASSRFRGLSANYGYTF.